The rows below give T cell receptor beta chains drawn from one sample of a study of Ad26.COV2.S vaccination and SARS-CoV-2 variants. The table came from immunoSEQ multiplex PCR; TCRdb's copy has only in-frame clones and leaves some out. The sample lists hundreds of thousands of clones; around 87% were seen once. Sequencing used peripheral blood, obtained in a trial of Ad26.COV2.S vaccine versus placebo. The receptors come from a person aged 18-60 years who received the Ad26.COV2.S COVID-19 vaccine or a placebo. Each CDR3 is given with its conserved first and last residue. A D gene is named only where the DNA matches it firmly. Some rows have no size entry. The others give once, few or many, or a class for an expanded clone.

cdr3_nt: TGTGCCAGCAGTGGAGAACAGGGAGGCTATGGCTACACCTTC
cdr3_aa: CASSGEQGGYGYTF
clone_size: -
j_call: TRBJ1-2
d_call: -
v_call: TRBV2

cdr3_nt: TGTGCCAGCAGCTCTGATCGGGCCCTCGAGCAGTACTTC
cdr3_aa: CASSSDRALEQYF
clone_size: -
j_call: TRBJ2-7
d_call: -
v_call: TRBV7-9

cdr3_nt: TGTGCCTGGAGTGTACGTTGGGGACAGGGGTTGACTGAAGCTTTCTTT
cdr3_aa: CAWSVRWGQGLTEAFF
clone_size: -
j_call: TRBJ1-1
d_call: TRBD1
v_call: TRBV30

cdr3_nt: TGTGCCAGCAGCTCCGGGACAGGGTTGACCGGGGAGCTGTTTTTT
cdr3_aa: CASSSGTGLTGELFF
clone_size: -
j_call: TRBJ2-2
d_call: TRBD1
v_call: TRBV7-3

cdr3_nt: TGTGCCAGCAGTTCCCTGGGAGGCGGTAACAATCAGCCCCAGCATTTT
cdr3_aa: CASSSLGGGNNQPQHF
clone_size: -
j_call: TRBJ1-5
d_call: -
v_call: TRBV28

cdr3_nt: TGTGCCAGCAGCTTGGTTTCGGGAACTGAAGCTTTCTTT
cdr3_aa: CASSLVSGTEAFF
clone_size: -
j_call: TRBJ1-1
d_call: -
v_call: TRBV5-4

cdr3_nt: TGCGCCAGCAGCTTGGTGGGCAGGGGGAACACTGAAGCTTTCTTT
cdr3_aa: CASSLVGRGNTEAFF
clone_size: -
j_call: TRBJ1-1
d_call: -
v_call: TRBV5-1

cdr3_nt: TGCGCCAGCAGCACCGGGACAGACCGACTGAGGACTGAAGCTTTCTTT
cdr3_aa: CASSTGTDRLRTEAFF
clone_size: -
j_call: TRBJ1-1
d_call: TRBD1
v_call: TRBV5-1

cdr3_nt: TGTGCCAGCAGTTACAGGGGGCGATCTGAAGCTTTCTTT
cdr3_aa: CASSYRGRSEAFF
clone_size: -
j_call: TRBJ1-1
d_call: TRBD1
v_call: TRBV6-5

cdr3_nt: TGTGCCAGCAGTTCAGGGGCCGGGGTGCAGTTCTTC
cdr3_aa: CASSSGAGVQFF
clone_size: -
j_call: TRBJ2-1
d_call: -
v_call: TRBV12-3/TRBV12-4

cdr3_nt: TGTGCCAGCAGCGTAGAGGGAAATATGAACACTGAAGCTTTCTTT
cdr3_aa: CASSVEGNMNTEAFF
clone_size: -
j_call: TRBJ1-1
d_call: -
v_call: TRBV9

cdr3_nt: TGCGCCAGCGGAGCCAGGGTAAGTAGCCTCATGAACACTGAAGCTTTCTTT
cdr3_aa: CASGARVSSLMNTEAFF
clone_size: -
j_call: TRBJ1-1
d_call: -
v_call: TRBV4-1

cdr3_nt: TGTGCCAGCAGCTTATTTCTTGGAACTCAAGCTTTCTTT
cdr3_aa: CASSLFLGTQAFF
clone_size: -
j_call: TRBJ1-1
d_call: -
v_call: TRBV7-3

cdr3_nt: TGTGCCAGCAGGCCCCGGGGGGGGTATGAAAAACTGTTTTTT
cdr3_aa: CASRPRGGYEKLFF
clone_size: -
j_call: TRBJ1-4
d_call: -
v_call: TRBV2

cdr3_nt: TGTGCCAGTAGCCCTGAGGCAGGGGGCTTCTACGAGCAGTACTTC
cdr3_aa: CASSPEAGGFYEQYF
clone_size: -
j_call: TRBJ2-7
d_call: TRBD1
v_call: TRBV19

cdr3_nt: TGTGCCAGTAGTGCCCGCCCCCTGGGACAGTCGTTTGCCATAGCCAAAAACATTCAGTACTTC
cdr3_aa: CASSARPLGQSFAIAKNIQYF
clone_size: -
j_call: TRBJ2-4
d_call: TRBD1
v_call: TRBV19

cdr3_nt: TGTGCCATCAGACCGGGACAGCTTAACTATGGCTACACCTTC
cdr3_aa: CAIRPGQLNYGYTF
clone_size: -
j_call: TRBJ1-2
d_call: TRBD1
v_call: TRBV10-3

cdr3_nt: TGCGCCAGCAGCCCCACCAGCGCGCAGCTTAATGAAAAACTGTTTTTT
cdr3_aa: CASSPTSAQLNEKLFF
clone_size: -
j_call: TRBJ1-4
d_call: -
v_call: TRBV4-1

cdr3_nt: TGTGCCAGCAGGGGACTAGGGTCCTACAATGAGCAGTTCTTC
cdr3_aa: CASRGLGSYNEQFF
clone_size: -
j_call: TRBJ2-1
d_call: TRBD2
v_call: TRBV6-5

cdr3_nt: TGCAGTGCTAGTTCGGGTGGAAGCAATCAGCCCCAGCATTTT
cdr3_aa: CSASSGGSNQPQHF
clone_size: -
j_call: TRBJ1-5
d_call: -
v_call: TRBV20-1

cdr3_nt: TGTGCCAGCAGCTCGCCGGGGACAGGGGGCTTCTCCTACGAGCAGTACTTC
cdr3_aa: CASSSPGTGGFSYEQYF
clone_size: -
j_call: TRBJ2-7
d_call: TRBD1
v_call: TRBV7-9

cdr3_nt: TGTGCCACCAGCAAAGGAAGGGACAGTTCCTACGAGCAGTACTTC
cdr3_aa: CATSKGRDSSYEQYF
clone_size: -
j_call: TRBJ2-7
d_call: TRBD1
v_call: TRBV15

cdr3_nt: TGTGCCAGCAGCTTAAATCCAGATACGCAGTATTTT
cdr3_aa: CASSLNPDTQYF
clone_size: -
j_call: TRBJ2-3
d_call: -
v_call: TRBV7-3

cdr3_nt: TGTGCCAGTAGTAATGGACAGGGTCGATACAATGAGCAGTTCTTC
cdr3_aa: CASSNGQGRYNEQFF
clone_size: -
j_call: TRBJ2-1
d_call: TRBD1
v_call: TRBV19

cdr3_nt: TGTGCCAGCAGCTTGATAACAGGGTTTAATGAAAAACTGTTTTTT
cdr3_aa: CASSLITGFNEKLFF
clone_size: -
j_call: TRBJ1-4
d_call: -
v_call: TRBV7-9

cdr3_nt: TGTGCCAGCTCACCCGGGCCGTTTGAAAAACTGTTTTTT
cdr3_aa: CASSPGPFEKLFF
clone_size: -
j_call: TRBJ1-4
d_call: -
v_call: TRBV18

cdr3_nt: TGCGCCAGCAGCCCGGGACTAGCGGGCCAGACGTTCTCCTACGAGCAGTACTTC
cdr3_aa: CASSPGLAGQTFSYEQYF
clone_size: many
j_call: TRBJ2-7
d_call: TRBD2
v_call: TRBV4-1

cdr3_nt: TGTGCCAGCTCTCCGGGGGCCTCGCTATCCTACGAGCAGTACTTC
cdr3_aa: CASSPGASLSYEQYF
clone_size: -
j_call: TRBJ2-7
d_call: -
v_call: TRBV18